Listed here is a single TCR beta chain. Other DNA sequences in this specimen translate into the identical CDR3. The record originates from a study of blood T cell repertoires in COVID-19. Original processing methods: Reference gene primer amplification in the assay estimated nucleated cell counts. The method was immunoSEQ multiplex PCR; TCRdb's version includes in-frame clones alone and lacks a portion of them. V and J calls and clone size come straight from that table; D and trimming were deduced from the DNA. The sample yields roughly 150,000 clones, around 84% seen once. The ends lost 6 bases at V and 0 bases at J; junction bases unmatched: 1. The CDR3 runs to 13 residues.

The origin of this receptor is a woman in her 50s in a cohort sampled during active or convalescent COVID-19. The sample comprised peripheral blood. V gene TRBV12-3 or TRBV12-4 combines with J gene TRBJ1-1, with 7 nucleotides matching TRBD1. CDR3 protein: CASRGQLNTEAFF. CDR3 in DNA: TGTGCCAGCAGGGGACAGTTGAACACTGAAGCTTTCTTT.